Listed here are 2 T cell receptor beta chains from one sample, sequenced in a study of blood T cell repertoires in COVID-19. Sequencing used immunoSEQ multiplex PCR; TCRdb keeps in-frame clones, though not all of them. The profile shows about 19,000 clones, about 90% of them singletons. The sequenced sample consisted of peripheral blood. The receptors were sampled from a human donor in a cohort sampled during active COVID-19.

The genes are TRBV28 and TRBJ1-2; 7 bases fit TRBD1. Germline lookup yields CDR1 MDHEN and CDR2 SYDVKM. This CDR3 has 13 residues. J was trimmed by 5 bases and V by 5 bases; bases with no gene match: 5. CDR3 nucleotide sequence: TGTGCCAGCAGTATAACGGGACAGTATGGCTACACCTTC. It codes for CASSITGQYGYTF.

V usage is TRBV28 and J usage is TRBJ2-7; tentative D call: TRBD1 (6 bases). The V gene lost 6 bases and the J gene lost 5 bases, with 17 bases spanning the gap. CDR1 and CDR2 (germline): MDHEN, SYDVKM. This CDR3 is 14 amino acids long. The CDR3 is CASRRYYRVNEQYF. CDR3 coding DNA: TGTGCCAGCAGGAGATATTACAGGGTTAACGAGCAGTACTTC.